This TCR beta chain is from a study of T-cell reconstitution after alpha-beta-depleted transplantation in children. Trimming stripped 0 bases from V and 4 bases from J, with 8 bases between. The CDR3 is made up of 15 amino acids. Germline CDR1 SGDLS, CDR2 YYNGEE. This clonotype was picked up a small number of times. A library of TCRbeta sequences, prepared with unique molecular identifiers, was generated. TCRdb ran MiXCR on the PCR reads and lists one entry per CDR3 protein. The table has about 980,000 distinct CDR3 sequences, about 30% seen once; the top ten hold about 28%. The sample in question was PBMCs, mostly from graft donor cells, obtained 360 days after TCRalphabeta/CD19-depleted stem cell transplant. V usage is TRBV9 and J usage is TRBJ1-6; unclear D gene. The receptor comes from a boy younger than two who had a stem cell transplant for SCID, so the T cells may come from the graft donor. The CDR3 region is CASSVGADYNSPLHF. DNA of the CDR3: TGTGCCAGCAGCGTAGGCGCGGATTATAATTCACCCCTCCACTTT.